The following is a T cell receptor (beta chain) sequence with its context. Other DNA sequences from this sample encode an identical CDR3 as well. The data stem from a study of cytomegalovirus exposure and HLA in healthy donors. Germline lookup yields CDR1 SGHRS and CDR2 YFSETQ. The V gene end was trimmed by 0 bases and the J gene end by 0 bases; junction bases not matched to a gene: 4. CDR3 length: 16 residues. This PCR relied on a set of 60 Vbeta primers and 13 Jbeta primers. Profiled with immunoSEQ multiplex PCR; TCRdb holds only in-frame clones, not every one. The specimen's table records around 200,000 clones.

The TCR comes from a young woman in good health and CMV-seropositive. Material for sequencing was PBMCs. The chain has TRBV5-1 and TRBJ2-3; TRBD2 aligns across 7 bases. In nucleotides, the CDR3 is TGCGCCAGCAGCTTGGGGCTAGCGGAAAGCACAGATACGCAGTATTTT. Its protein product is CASSLGLAESTDTQYF.